Each of the 15 T cell receptor beta chains below was sequenced from the same sample in a study of blood T cell repertoires in COVID-19. Profiling relied on immunoSEQ multiplex PCR, and the TCRdb table lists in-frame clones only, not all of them. Of approximately 75,000 clones listed, 65% to 90% are singletons. The material sequenced was peripheral blood. These receptors were collected from a woman in her 50s with acute or convalescent COVID-19.

This chain joins TRBV6-1 and TRBJ1-3, with TRBD1 matching over 7 bases. V dropped 4 bases and J dropped 3; count of bases not matched to a gene: 9. The CDR3 has 16 residues. Germline V gene lookup returns CDR1 MNHNS and CDR2 SASEGT. CDR3 in amino acids: CASSARDTGDGNTIYF. The CDR3 DNA reads TGTGCCAGCAGTGCTCGGGACACAGGGGATGGAAACACCATATATTTT.

In DNA form, the CDR3 reads TGTGCCAGCAGAGGCCAGACTAGCGCCAACAATGAGCAGTTCTTC. It specifies CASRGQTSANNEQFF. This chain uses TRBV4-2 with TRBJ2-1; the match to TRBD2 covers 8 bases. The V and J ends lost 6 bases and 5 bases, in that order; junction bases with no gene match: 9. Per germline, CDR1 LGHNA and CDR2 YNFKEQ. This CDR3 is built from 15 residues.

Only one count was recorded for this clone. The chain couples TRBV19 to TRBJ2-7; 7 bases are shared with TRBD2. V lost 3 bases and J lost 2; bases outside the gene matches: 4. Germline assignment: CDR1 LNHDA and CDR2 SQIVND (reference sequence). CDR3 length equals 14 residues. The CDR3, as DNA: TGTGCCAGTAGTATCAGCGGGATACCCTACGAGCAGTACTTC. Protein: CASSISGIPYEQYF.

In its sample, this clone was seen a few times. The V and J genes are TRBV7-2 and TRBJ2-2, with 9 bases that match TRBD2. V lost 3 bases to trimming and J lost 3 bases; unmatched junction nucleotides: 2. From germline, CDR1 is SGHTA and CDR2 FQGNSA. This CDR3 has 15 amino acids. CDR3 bases: TGTGCCAGCAGCTTGGCGGGGGGGCACACCGGGGAGCTGTTTTTT. It specifies CASSLAGGHTGELFF.

The V gene is TRBV29-1, the J gene TRBJ2-2, with 9 bases fitting TRBD2. Germline CDR1 reads SQVTM; CDR2 reads ANQGSEA. Trimming removed 0 bases from V and 7 bases from J; junction bases left unmatched: 9. The CDR3 is made up of 16 amino acids. DNA of the CDR3: TGCAGCGTTGAAGAGGCAGCGGGAGGTATACTCGGGGAGCTGTTTTTT. It codes for CSVEEAAGGILGELFF.

The genes are TRBV4-1 and TRBJ1-6; perhaps TRBD1 as D (5 bases). CDR3 size: 15 residues. Looked up from germline, CDR1 is MGHRA and CDR2 is YSYEKL. Deletions cut 4 bases from V and 8 bases from J, with 15 bases between. The CDR3 loop is CASSLGGGRDSPLHF. The CDR3 nucleotides read TGCGCCAGCAGCCTGGGTGGGGGGAGAGATTCACCCCTCCACTTT.

Only a few counts were recorded for this clone. The chain couples TRBV6-5 to TRBJ1-1, with TRBD1 as a possible D gene (5 bases). Germline V gene data show CDR1 as MNHEY and CDR2 as SVGAGI. V was cut by 6 bases and J by 4 bases, with 9 bases left in between. The CDR3 runs to 12 residues. This CDR3 reads CASRVGLTEAFF. CDR3 sequence (DNA): TGTGCCAGCAGGGTGGGGCTCACTGAAGCTTTCTTT.

The chain uses TRBV2 and TRBJ2-3, with D possibly being TRBD1 (7 bases). This CDR3 is 14 amino acids long. Trimming took 7 bases from V and 1 from J, leaving 12 bases between them. Germline CDR1 reads SNHLY; CDR2 reads FYNNEI. The CDR3 DNA reads TGTGCCAGCAATGGAGGGGGCGGCACAGATACGCAGTATTTT. This translates into CASNGGGGTDTQYF.

The chain combines TRBV5-4 with TRBJ1-3; 8 nucleotides align to TRBD1. The J segment lost 3 bases and the V segment lost 0 bases, leaving 8 bases of the junction unmatched. The germline CDR1 and CDR2 sequences are SGHNT and YYREEE (reference sequence). The CDR3 sequence is 17 residues long. CDR3: CASSLATDRGGGNTIYF. CDR3 DNA: TGTGCCAGCAGCTTGGCGACTGACAGGGGAGGTGGAAACACCATATATTTT.

The table lists this clone with a count of one. This chain links TRBV6-2 or TRBV6-3 with TRBJ1-5; 10 nucleotides line up with TRBD1. Losses at the gene ends were 1 base for V and 6 bases for J; bases not matched to a gene: 9. The CDR3 covers 17 residues. Germline-derived CDR1 and CDR2 are MNHEY and SVGEGT. Here the CDR3 DNA reads TGTGCCAGCAGTTACTGGCCACGACAGGGGGCATTTCAGCCCCAGCATTTT. Amino acid sequence: CASSYWPRQGAFQPQHF.

The table lists this clone with a few counts. This rearrangement joins TRBV7-2 to TRBJ1-3; 8 bases map to TRBD1. CDR1 and CDR2 from the germline V gene are SGHTA and FQGNSA. The CDR3 runs to 15 residues. The J segment lost 2 bases and the V segment lost 5 bases, leaving 5 bases of the junction unmatched. The CDR3 nucleotides are TGTGCCAGCAGCCGTATGGGACAGGCTGGAAACACCATATATTTT. Translating it yields CASSRMGQAGNTIYF.

The V call is TRBV7-9, the J call TRBJ2-2; 9 bases agree with TRBD1. The V gene end was trimmed by 1 base and the J gene end by 4 bases; junction bases not matched to a gene: 4. Germline CDR1 and CDR2: SEHNR and FQNEAQ (reference sequence). The CDR3 sequence is 16 residues long. The CDR3 spells CASSLEVTGGTGELFF. The CDR3, as DNA: TGTGCCAGCAGCTTAGAAGTGACAGGGGGCACCGGGGAGCTGTTTTTT.

This clone was seen a few times. Other DNA sequences within the sample encode an identical CDR3. This chain connects TRBV7-8 to TRBJ1-2; D is undetermined. The V end lost 0 bases, the J end lost 5 bases, and 7 bases lay between the germline ends. The CDR3 consists of 13 residues. Germline V gene data show CDR1 as SGHVS and CDR2 as FQNEAQ. The CDR3 protein is CASSLALSYGYTF. The CDR3 DNA reads TGTGCCAGCAGCTTAGCTTTGAGTTATGGCTACACCTTC. Full variable domain (missing parts from reference TRBV7-8 and TRBJ1-2): GAGVSQSPRYKVAKRGQDVALRCDPISGHVSLFWYQQALGQGPEFLTYFQNEAQLDKSGLPSDRFFAERPEGSVSTLKIQRTQQEDSAVYLCASSLALSYGYTFGSGTRLTVV.

The chain has TRBV6-1 and TRBJ1-5; 9 bases map to TRBD1. Germline V gene sequence: CDR1 MNHNS, CDR2 SASEGT. The CDR3 has 15 residues. The junction had 3 bases not matched to a gene; V was cut back by 3 bases and J by 3 bases. CDR3 bases: TGTGCCAGCAGTGACGGGACAGGGTTCAATCAGCCCCAGCATTTT. It translates to CASSDGTGFNQPQHF.

The V and J genes are TRBV18 and TRBJ2-5; tentative D call: TRBD1 (5 bases). V was pared by 3 bases and J by 7 bases, with 12 bases between. The CDR3 totals 13 residues. Per the germline V gene, CDR1 is KGHSH and CDR2 is LQKENI. CDR3 region: CASSPRREGTQYF. The CDR3 nucleotides read TGTGCCAGCTCACCCCGCAGGGAAGGGACCCAGTACTTC.